This TCR beta chain was sequenced for a study of shared clonotypes between healthy human individuals. The repertoire was sequenced with immunoSEQ multiplex PCR; TCRdb's copy has only in-frame clones and lacks some. The sample holds roughly 810,000 clones, about 96% seen once. The CDR3 contains 13 residues. Per the germline V gene, CDR1 is ENHRY and CDR2 is SYGVKD. V dropped 5 bases and J dropped 2; count of bases not matched to a gene: 3. CD8 cells regarded as naive lacked CD45RO, were positively chosen for CCR7, and omitted terminally differentiated effector memory CD45RA+ cells. The sample was naive CD8+ T cells sorted from blood. J is TRBJ2-7 and V is TRBV10-3, with 7 bases identical to TRBD2. The source is a man younger than 45 in good health. The CDR3 loop reads CAISPAGPYEQYF. Written as DNA, the CDR3 is TGTGCCATCAGTCCAGCGGGGCCCTACGAGCAGTACTTC.